The 20 T cell receptor beta chains below come from one sample, sequenced in a study of T cells in Graves' hyperthyroidism and ophthalmopathy. TCR beta CDR3 regions were amplified from RNA. A set of HTBI primers served as the primers for a first-round RT-PCR of the TCR CDR3. In TCRdb, the multiplex PCR reads were re-called with MiXCR into one record per CDR3 protein. The sample contains 450,000 to 600,000 distinct CDR3 sequences, roughly 15% of which appear only once. Sequenced: blood. These receptor sequences come from a middle-aged woman with Graves' hyperthyroidism.

This clonotype has a count of ten or more. The chain carries TRBV7-2 and TRBJ2-1, with a possible D match to TRBD2 (7 bases). The CDR3 covers 13 residues. V was clipped by 5 bases and J by 9 bases, with 14 bases between them. The germline V gene has CDR1 SGHTA and CDR2 FQGNSA. The chain's CDR3 is CASSAGEGGEQFF. The CDR3 DNA reads as TGTGCCAGCAGCGCGGGGGAAGGGGGTGAGCAGTTCTTC.

This clonotype was counted a few times. A read error may be the cause here, since a much bigger clone is one base away. V gene TRBV28 combines with J gene TRBJ2-7, with 10 nucleotides matching TRBD2. The germline V gene encodes CDR1 MDHEN and CDR2 SYDVKM. This CDR3 spans 15 amino acids. J gave up 9 bases and V 3 bases, and 11 bases lay outside the gene matches. In nucleotides, the CDR3 is TGTGCCAGCAGTTTGGGCGGACTAGCGGTAGTCGCGCAGTACTTC. Its translation: CASSLGGLAVVAQYF. Complete variable domain (other parts from reference TRBV28 and TRBJ2-7): DVKVTQSSRYLVKRTGEKVFLECVQDMDHENMFWYRQDPGLGLRLIYFSYDVKMKEKGDIPEGYSVSREKKERFSLILESASTNQTSMYLCASSLGGLAVVAQYFGPGTRLTVT.

The chain combines TRBV9 with TRBJ2-1, with 14 positions matching TRBD2. The CDR3 is 16 residues long. V lost 3 bases, J lost 7 bases, and 6 bases stayed unmatched. Germline CDR1 SGDLS, CDR2 YYNGEE. For the CDR3, the DNA is TGTGCCAGCAGCGGCGCGGGGACTAGCGGGAGTAATGAGCAGTTCTTC. It yields the protein CASSGAGTSGSNEQFF.

The V and J genes are TRBV12-3 or TRBV12-4 and TRBJ2-5; 7 bases are a match to TRBD1. J lost 7 bases, V lost 6 bases, and 8 bases had no gene match. The CDR3 is 13 residues long. Here the CDR3 reads CASRIQGKGTQYF. The CDR3 DNA reads TGTGCCAGCAGAATACAGGGGAAAGGGACCCAGTACTTC.

A few counts support this clonotype. The chain carries TRBV7-9 and TRBJ2-7, with 7 bases lining up with TRBD2. Per the germline V gene, CDR1 is SEHNR and CDR2 is FQNEAQ (reference sequence). V shed 5 bases and J 4 bases; nucleotides not matched to a gene: 14. This CDR3 has 16 amino acids. The CDR3 region is CASSPPSAGVPYEQYF. DNA for the CDR3: TGTGCCAGCAGCCCCCCGTCGGCGGGAGTTCCGTACGAGCAGTACTTC.

The chain couples TRBV28 to TRBJ1-1; D is possibly TRBD1 (6 bases). The CDR3 consists of 14 residues. With 5 bases removed from V and 2 bases from J, the gap between germline ends came to 12 bases. The germline CDR1 and CDR2 sequences are MDHEN and SYDVKM. The CDR3 DNA sequence: TGTGCCAGCAGTGGAAGGGGGTCTAACACTGAAGCTTTCTTT. Encoded protein: CASSGRGSNTEAFF.

V usage is TRBV6-1 and J usage is TRBJ2-7; D is uncertain. The CDR3 extends over 12 amino acids. Deletions cut 7 bases from V and 4 bases from J, with 11 bases between. Germline CDR1 MNHNS, CDR2 SASEGT. CDR3 sequence (DNA): TGTGCCAGCAAAGGCAGCCTTTACGAGCAGTACTTC. Its translation: CASKGSLYEQYF.

This clonotype showed up just a few times. The CDR3 protein is CASSASIRGHEQYF. The DNA for the CDR3 is TGCGCCAGCAGTGCCTCGATTCGGGGGCACGAGCAGTACTTC. This chain joins TRBV10-1 and TRBJ2-7; D might be TRBD1 or TRBD2, each matching 6 bases. With 4 bases removed from V and 5 bases from J, the gap between germline ends came to 15 bases. CDR1 is WNHNN and CDR2 is SYGVQD in the germline V gene (reference sequence). This CDR3 has 14 amino acids.

Ten or more counts support this clonotype. This rearrangement joins TRBV28 to TRBJ2-7; D is perhaps TRBD1 (6 bases). This CDR3 is built from 16 residues. The germline CDR1 and CDR2 sequences are MDHEN and SYDVKM. The V end was cut by 3 bases, the J end by 8 bases, with 23 bases between. CDR3 in amino acids: CASSLIRETGSMKQYF. CDR3 coding DNA: TGTGCCAGCAGTTTGATTCGAGAAACAGGGTCTATGAAGCAGTACTTC.

This clonotype has ten or more counts. This chain connects TRBV28 to TRBJ1-2, with a tentative D call TRBD1 (5 bases). Germline V CDR1 and CDR2: MDHEN, SYDVKM. This CDR3 is 14 amino acids long. The V and J ends lost 1 base and 4 bases respectively, with 10 bases between them. CDR3 DNA: TGTGCCAGCAGTTTATCAACGACAGTCTATGGCTACACCTTC. It codes for CASSLSTTVYGYTF.

This chain uses TRBV7-9 with TRBJ2-1; D is possibly TRBD1 or TRBD2 (5 bases each). CDR3 length equals 15 residues. Trimming took 6 bases from V and 10 from J, leaving 22 bases between them. The germline CDR1 and CDR2 sequences are SEHNR and FQNEAQ (reference sequence). The CDR3 DNA follows: TGTGCCAGCAGTTCTAAGTTTACCGGGACCGGGGAGCAGTTCTTC. Protein product: CASSSKFTGTGEQFF. The full variable domain, rest sourced from reference TRBV7-9 and TRBJ2-1, is DTGVSQNPRHKITKRGQNVTFRCDPISEHNRLYWYRQTLGQGPEFLTYFQNEAQLEKSRLLSDRFSAERPKGSFSTLEIQRTEQGDSAMYLCASSSKFTGTGEQFFGPGTRLTVL.

This clonotype was recorded at least ten times. This chain uses TRBV10-1 with TRBJ2-1; 11 bases fit TRBD2. Germline V lookup: CDR1 WNHNN, CDR2 SYGVQD (reference sequence). This CDR3 spans 17 amino acids. V shed 5 bases, J shed 2 bases, and the junction held 8 bases outside the gene matches. The CDR3 nucleotides are TGCGCCAGCAGTACCCGGTCTAGCGGGGGGCCCTACAATGAGCAGTTCTTC. It codes for CASSTRSSGGPYNEQFF.

Many counts were recorded for this clonotype. This chain connects TRBV30 to TRBJ2-2, with D unclear. Per the germline V gene, CDR1 is GTSNPN and CDR2 is SVGIG (reference sequence). CDR3 length equals 13 residues. V dropped 0 bases and J dropped 7 bases, with 9 bases sitting between them. The CDR3 nucleotides read TGTGCCTGGAGTGTATTGGTTGGCGGGGAGCTGTTTTTT. This gives the protein CAWSVLVGGELFF.

This clonotype was observed many times. The chain employs TRBV20-1 and TRBJ2-1; 7 positions match TRBD2. The CDR3 length is 17 residues. J gave up 0 bases and V 1 base, and 9 bases lay outside the gene matches. CDR1 and CDR2 (germline): DFQATT, SNEGSKA (reference sequence). The CDR3 DNA is TGCAGTGCTAGAGCCCAGACTAGCCGTGACTCCTACAATGAGCAGTTCTTC. It specifies CSARAQTSRDSYNEQFF.

This clonotype was observed many times. The genes are TRBV27 and TRBJ2-2; weak D call: TRBD2 (5 bases). The CDR3 has 14 amino acids. CDR1 is MNHEY and CDR2 is SMNVEV in the germline V gene (reference sequence). V lost 4 bases, J lost 1 base, and 7 bases lay in between. In DNA, the CDR3 is TGTGCCAGCAGTTACGGGATGAACACCGGGGAGCTGTTTTTT. Protein sequence: CASSYGMNTGELFF.

This clonotype occurred many times. The chain combines TRBV5-1 with TRBJ1-5; possible D gene TRBD1, 6 bases. The CDR3 loop spans 15 amino acids. V dropped 0 bases and J dropped 7 bases, with 14 bases sitting between them. Germline CDR1 SGHRS, CDR2 YFSETQ. This CDR3 reads CASSLGGGTGQPQHF. For the CDR3, the DNA is TGCGCCAGCAGCTTGGGGGGGGGAACAGGGCAGCCCCAGCATTTT.

In its sample, this clonotype was seen once. The CDR3 bases are TGTGCCAGCAGCCCAACTCCGGCGGGAGTATCCCACAATGAGCAGTTCTTC. Translated, it gives CASSPTPAGVSHNEQFF. This chain uses TRBV7-3 with TRBJ2-1, with 7 nucleotides matching TRBD2. This CDR3 has 17 residues. The germline V gene encodes CDR1 SGHTA and CDR2 FQGTGA. The V segment lost 5 bases and the J segment 5 bases; nucleotides outside the gene matches: 15.

This clonotype has just a few counts. This chain connects TRBV29-1 to TRBJ2-5; 14 bases line up with TRBD2. Germline CDR1 reads SQVTM; CDR2 reads ANQGSEA. CDR3 length: 15 amino acids. V was clipped by 6 bases and J by 5 bases; unmatched bases: 8. In DNA form, the CDR3 reads TGCAGCGTACGACTAGCGGGAGGGGGGTGGGAGACCCAGTACTTC. Amino acids: CSVRLAGGGWETQYF. Combining the CDR3 with reference TRBV29-1 and TRBJ2-5 gives the whole variable domain SAVISQKPSRDICQRGTSLTIQCQVDSQVTMMFWYRQQPGQSLTLIATANQGSEATYESGFVIDKFPISRPNLTFSTLTVSNMSPEDSSIYLCSVRLAGGGWETQYFGPGTRLLVL.

In this sample, this clonotype turned up many times. J is TRBJ2-1 and V is TRBV11-2; D might be TRBD2 (5 bases). The CDR3 covers 15 residues. The V end lost 5 bases, the J end lost 3 bases, and 14 bases lay between the germline ends. From germline, CDR1 is SGHAT and CDR2 FQNNGV. The CDR3 DNA follows: TGTGCCAGCAGCCTCTCTGAGGGCGGCTACAATGAGCAGTTCTTC. Its protein product is CASSLSEGGYNEQFF.

This clonotype has more than one count but fewer than ten. V usage is TRBV6-1 and J usage is TRBJ1-2; D not resolved. Germline CDR1 and CDR2: MNHNS and SASEGT. Trimming left V 2 bases short and J 0 bases short, with 10 bases between. This CDR3 spans 15 amino acids. In nucleotides, the CDR3 is TGTGCCAGCAGTGAACTCTACAGTCCTAACTATGGCTACACCTTC. Its protein product is CASSELYSPNYGYTF.